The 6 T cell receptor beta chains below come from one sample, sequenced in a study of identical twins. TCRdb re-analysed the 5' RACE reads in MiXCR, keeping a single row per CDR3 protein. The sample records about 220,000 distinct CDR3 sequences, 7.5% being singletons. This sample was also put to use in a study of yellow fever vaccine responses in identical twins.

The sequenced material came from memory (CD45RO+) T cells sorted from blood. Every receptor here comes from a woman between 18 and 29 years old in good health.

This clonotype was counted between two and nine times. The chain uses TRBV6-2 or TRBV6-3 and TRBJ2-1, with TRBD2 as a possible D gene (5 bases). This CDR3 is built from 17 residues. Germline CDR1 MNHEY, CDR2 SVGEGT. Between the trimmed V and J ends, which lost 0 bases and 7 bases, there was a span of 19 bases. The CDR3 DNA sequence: TGTGCCAGCAGTTACTCGTTAGGGAGCCATCAAAAAAATGAGCAGTTCTTC. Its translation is CASSYSLGSHQKNEQFF.

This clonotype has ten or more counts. The CDR3 sequence is CSAINPASTDTQYF. DNA for the CDR3: TGCAGTGCTATCAATCCGGCCAGCACAGATACGCAGTATTTT. The V call is TRBV20-1, the J call TRBJ2-3, with no clear D. From germline, CDR1 is DFQATT and CDR2 SNEGSKA (reference sequence). Trimming removed 4 bases at V and 0 bases at J, with 11 bases between. This CDR3 is built from 14 residues.

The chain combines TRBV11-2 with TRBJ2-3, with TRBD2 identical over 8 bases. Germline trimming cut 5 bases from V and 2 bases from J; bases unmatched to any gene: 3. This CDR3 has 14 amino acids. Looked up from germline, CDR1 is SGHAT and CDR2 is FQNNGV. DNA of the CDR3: TGTGCCAGCAGCGTTAGCGGGAACACAGATACGCAGTATTTT. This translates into CASSVSGNTDTQYF.

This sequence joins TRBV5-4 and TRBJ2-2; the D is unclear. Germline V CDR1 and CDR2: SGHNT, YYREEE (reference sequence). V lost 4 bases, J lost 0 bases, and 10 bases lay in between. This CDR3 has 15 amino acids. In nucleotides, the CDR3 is TGTGCCAGCAGCCTGGGAAACGCGAACACCGGGGAGCTGTTTTTT. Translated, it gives CASSLGNANTGELFF.

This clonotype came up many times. CDR3 nucleotides: TGTGCCAGCAGCCCCCGTAGCGGGAGCCCCACAGATACGCAGTATTTT. This encodes CASSPRSGSPTDTQYF. The chain has TRBV7-2 and TRBJ2-3; TRBD2 agrees at 9 bases. The germline CDR1 and CDR2 sequences are SGHTA and FQGNSA. This CDR3 spans 16 amino acids. J lost 2 bases, V lost 5 bases, and 8 bases had no gene match. The full variable domain, in which reference TRBV7-2 and TRBJ2-3 provide the parts outside the CDR3, is GAGVSQSPSNKVTEKGKDVELRCDPISGHTALYWYRQSLGQGLEFLIYFQGNSAPDKSGLPSDRFSAERTGGSVSTLTIQRTQQEDSAVYLCASSPRSGSPTDTQYFGPGTRLTVL.

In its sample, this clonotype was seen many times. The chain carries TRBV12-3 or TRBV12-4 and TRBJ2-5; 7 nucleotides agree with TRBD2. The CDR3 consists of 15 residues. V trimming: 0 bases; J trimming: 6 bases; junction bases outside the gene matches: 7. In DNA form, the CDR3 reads TGTGCCAGCAGTTTAGCGGAGGGAGGGCCACAGACCCAGTACTTC. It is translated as CASSLAEGGPQTQYF.